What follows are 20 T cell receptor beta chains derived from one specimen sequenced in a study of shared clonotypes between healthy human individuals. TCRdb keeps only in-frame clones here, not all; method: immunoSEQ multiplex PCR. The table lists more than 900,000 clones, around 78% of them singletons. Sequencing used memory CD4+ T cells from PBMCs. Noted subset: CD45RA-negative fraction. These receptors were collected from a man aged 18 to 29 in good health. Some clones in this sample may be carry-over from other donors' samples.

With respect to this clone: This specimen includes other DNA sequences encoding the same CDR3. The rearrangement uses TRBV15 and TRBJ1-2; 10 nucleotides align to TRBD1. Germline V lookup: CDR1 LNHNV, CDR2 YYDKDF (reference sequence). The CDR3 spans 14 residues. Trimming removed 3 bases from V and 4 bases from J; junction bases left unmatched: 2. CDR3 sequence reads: CATSRDRGSYGYTF. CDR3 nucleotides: TGTGCCACCAGCAGGGACAGGGGGAGCTATGGCTACACCTTC.

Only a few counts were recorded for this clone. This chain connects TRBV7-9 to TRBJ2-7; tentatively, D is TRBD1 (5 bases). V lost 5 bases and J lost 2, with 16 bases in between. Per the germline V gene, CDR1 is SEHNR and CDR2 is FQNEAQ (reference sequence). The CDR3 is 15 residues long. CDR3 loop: CASSARDLVAYEQYF. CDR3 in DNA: TGTGCCAGCAGCGCCAGGGATTTGGTAGCCTACGAGCAGTACTTC. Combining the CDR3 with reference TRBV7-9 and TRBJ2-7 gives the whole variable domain DTGVSQNPRHKITKRGQNVTFRCDPISEHNRLYWYRQTLGQGPEFLTYFQNEAQLEKSRLLSDRFSAERPKGSFSTLEIQRTEQGDSAMYLCASSARDLVAYEQYFGPGTRLTVT.

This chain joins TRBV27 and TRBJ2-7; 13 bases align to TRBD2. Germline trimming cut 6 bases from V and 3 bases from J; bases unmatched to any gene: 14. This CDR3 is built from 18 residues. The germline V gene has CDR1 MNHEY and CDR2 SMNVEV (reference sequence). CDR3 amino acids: CASSRRGLAGVDSYEQYF. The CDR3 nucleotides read TGTGCCAGCAGCCGCCGTGGACTAGCGGGAGTAGACAGCTACGAGCAGTACTTC.

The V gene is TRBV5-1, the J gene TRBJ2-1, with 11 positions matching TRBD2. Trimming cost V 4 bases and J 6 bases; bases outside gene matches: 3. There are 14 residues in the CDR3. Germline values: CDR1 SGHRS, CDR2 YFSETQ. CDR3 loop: CASSVTSGSNEQFF. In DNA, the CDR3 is TGCGCCAGCAGCGTTACTAGCGGGAGCAATGAGCAGTTCTTC.

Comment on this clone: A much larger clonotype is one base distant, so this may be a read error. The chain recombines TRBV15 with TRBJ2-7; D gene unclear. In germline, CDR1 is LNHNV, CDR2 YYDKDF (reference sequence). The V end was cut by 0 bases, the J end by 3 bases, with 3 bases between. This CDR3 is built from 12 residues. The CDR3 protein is CATSRDFYEQYF. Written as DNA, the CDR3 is TGTGCCACCAGCAGAGATTTCTACGAGCAGTACTTC.

The CDR3 here is CASSAQGLIITDQYF. Written as DNA, the CDR3 is TGTGCCAGCAGTGCTCAAGGACTAATCATTACTGACCAGTACTTC. The chain employs TRBV2 and TRBJ2-5; tentatively, D is TRBD2 (6 bases). This CDR3 is 15 amino acids long. V lost 4 bases to trimming and J lost 10 bases, with 22 bases between them. Looked up from germline, CDR1 is SNHLY and CDR2 is FYNNEI.

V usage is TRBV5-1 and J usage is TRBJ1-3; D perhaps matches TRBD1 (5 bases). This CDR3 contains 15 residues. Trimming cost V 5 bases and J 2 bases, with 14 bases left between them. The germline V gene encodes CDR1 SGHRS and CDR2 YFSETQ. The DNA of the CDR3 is TGCGCCAGCAGACCAGACGGGGGAGCTGGAAACACCATATATTTT. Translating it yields CASRPDGGAGNTIYF.

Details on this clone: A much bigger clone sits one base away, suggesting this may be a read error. CDR3 DNA sequence: TGTGCCAGCTCACCAACAGGGATCTCTGGAAACACCATATATTTT. Protein product: CASSPTGISGNTIYF. V usage is TRBV18 and J usage is TRBJ1-3; possibly TRBD1 for D (6 bases). The V end was cut by 2 bases, the J end by 0 bases, with 8 bases between. Germline V lookup: CDR1 KGHSH, CDR2 LQKENI. The CDR3 has 15 residues.

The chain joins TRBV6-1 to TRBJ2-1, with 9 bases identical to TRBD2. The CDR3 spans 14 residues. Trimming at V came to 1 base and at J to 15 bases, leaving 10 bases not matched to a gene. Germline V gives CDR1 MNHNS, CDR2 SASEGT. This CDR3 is CASSEGSSGTTVFF. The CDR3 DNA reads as TGTGCCAGCAGTGAAGGGTCTAGCGGGACGACGGTGTTCTTC.

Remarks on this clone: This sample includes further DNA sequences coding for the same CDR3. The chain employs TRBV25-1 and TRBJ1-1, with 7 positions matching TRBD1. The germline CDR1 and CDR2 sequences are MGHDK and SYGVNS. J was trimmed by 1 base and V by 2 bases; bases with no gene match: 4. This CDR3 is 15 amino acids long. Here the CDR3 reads CASSEPRQGNTEAFF. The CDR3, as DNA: TGTGCCAGCAGTGAACCCCGACAGGGGAACACTGAAGCTTTCTTT.

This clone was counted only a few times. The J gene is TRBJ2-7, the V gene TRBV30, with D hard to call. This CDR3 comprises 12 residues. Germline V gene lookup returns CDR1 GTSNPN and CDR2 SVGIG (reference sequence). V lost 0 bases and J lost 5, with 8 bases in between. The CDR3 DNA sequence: TGTGCCTGGAGTGTAATGTCAGACGAGCAGTACTTC. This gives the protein CAWSVMSDEQYF.

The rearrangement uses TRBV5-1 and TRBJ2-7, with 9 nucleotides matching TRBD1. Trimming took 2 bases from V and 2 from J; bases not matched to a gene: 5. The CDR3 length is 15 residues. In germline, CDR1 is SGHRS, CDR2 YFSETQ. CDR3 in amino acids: CASSLQGALPYEQYF. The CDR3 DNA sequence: TGCGCCAGCAGCTTACAGGGGGCGCTTCCCTACGAGCAGTACTTC.

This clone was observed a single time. The CDR3 nucleotides are TGTGCCAGCAGTGAATATGGGGCGGCGGGGTATGCTACGCAGTATTTT. Its protein is CASSEYGAAGYATQYF. The chain links TRBV25-1 to TRBJ2-3, with D possibly matching TRBD2 (6 bases). Trimming pared 0 bases from V and 8 bases from J, leaving 18 bases between. The CDR3 runs 16 residues. The germline CDR1 and CDR2 sequences are MGHDK and SYGVNS. The full variable domain, rest sourced from reference TRBV25-1 and TRBJ2-3, is EADIYQTPRYLVIGTGKKITLECSQTMGHDKMYWYQQDPGMELHLIHYSYGVNSTEKGDLSSESTVSRIRTEHFPLTLESARPSHTSQYLCASSEYGAAGYATQYFGPGTRLTVL.

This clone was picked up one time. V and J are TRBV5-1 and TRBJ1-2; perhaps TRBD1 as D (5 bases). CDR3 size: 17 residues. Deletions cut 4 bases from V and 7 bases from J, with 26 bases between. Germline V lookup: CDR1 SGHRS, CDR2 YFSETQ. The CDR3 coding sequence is TGCGCCAGCAGCCCCAGCCCAGCCCCTGTCCAGGGTGGTGGCTACACCTTC. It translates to CASSPSPAPVQGGGYTF.

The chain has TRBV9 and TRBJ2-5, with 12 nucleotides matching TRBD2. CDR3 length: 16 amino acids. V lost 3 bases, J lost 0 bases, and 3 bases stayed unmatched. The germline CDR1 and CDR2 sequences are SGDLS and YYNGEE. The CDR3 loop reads CASSEGLAGNQETQYF. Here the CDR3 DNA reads TGTGCCAGCAGCGAAGGACTAGCGGGAAACCAAGAGACCCAGTACTTC.

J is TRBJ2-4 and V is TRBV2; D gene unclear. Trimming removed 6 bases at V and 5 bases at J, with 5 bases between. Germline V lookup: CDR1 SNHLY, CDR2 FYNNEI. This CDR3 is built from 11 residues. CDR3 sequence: CASRMENIQYF. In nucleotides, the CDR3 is TGTGCCAGCAGGATGGAAAACATTCAGTACTTC.

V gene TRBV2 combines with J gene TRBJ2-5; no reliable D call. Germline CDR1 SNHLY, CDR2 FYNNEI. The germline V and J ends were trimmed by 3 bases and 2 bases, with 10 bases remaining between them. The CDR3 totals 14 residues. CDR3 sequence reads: CASSEWGEQETQYF. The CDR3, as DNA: TGTGCCAGCAGTGAGTGGGGTGAGCAAGAGACCCAGTACTTC.

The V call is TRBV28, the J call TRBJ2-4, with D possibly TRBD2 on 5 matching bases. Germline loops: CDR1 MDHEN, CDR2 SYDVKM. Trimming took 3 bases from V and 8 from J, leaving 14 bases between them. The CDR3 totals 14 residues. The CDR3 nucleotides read TGTGCCAGCAGTTTGACCGCGAGGGAAGACATTCAGTACTTC. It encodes CASSLTAREDIQYF.

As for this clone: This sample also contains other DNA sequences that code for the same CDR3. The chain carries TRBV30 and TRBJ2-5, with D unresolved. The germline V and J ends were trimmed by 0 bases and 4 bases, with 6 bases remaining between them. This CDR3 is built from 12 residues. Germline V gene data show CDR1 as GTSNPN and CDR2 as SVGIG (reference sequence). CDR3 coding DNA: TGTGCCTGGAGTGTGGGTCGAGAGACCCAGTACTTC. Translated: CAWSVGRETQYF.

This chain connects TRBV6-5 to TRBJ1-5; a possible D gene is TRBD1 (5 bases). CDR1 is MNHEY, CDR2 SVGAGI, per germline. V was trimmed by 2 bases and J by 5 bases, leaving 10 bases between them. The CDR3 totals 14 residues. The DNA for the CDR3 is TGTGCCAGCAGTTACGCAAGGGGAGATCAGCCCCAGCATTTT. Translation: CASSYARGDQPQHF.